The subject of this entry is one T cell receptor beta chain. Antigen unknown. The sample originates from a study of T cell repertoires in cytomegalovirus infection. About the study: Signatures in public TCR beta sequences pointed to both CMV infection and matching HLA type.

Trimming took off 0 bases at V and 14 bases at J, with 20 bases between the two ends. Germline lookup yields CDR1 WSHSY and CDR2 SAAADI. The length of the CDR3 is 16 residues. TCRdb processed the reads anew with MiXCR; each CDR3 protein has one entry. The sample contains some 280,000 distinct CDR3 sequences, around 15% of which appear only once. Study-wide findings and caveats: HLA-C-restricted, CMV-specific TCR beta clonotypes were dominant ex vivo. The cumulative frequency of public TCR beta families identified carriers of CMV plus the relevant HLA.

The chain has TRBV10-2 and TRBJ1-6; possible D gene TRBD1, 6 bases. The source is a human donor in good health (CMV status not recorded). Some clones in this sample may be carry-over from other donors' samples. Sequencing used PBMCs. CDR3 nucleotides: TGCGCCAGCAGTGAGTCGACTCGGGACACGGGAGGGACCCTCCACTTT. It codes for CASSESTRDTGGTLHF.